This T cell receptor (beta chain) was observed in a study of tumor and adjacent non-tumor tissue in lung cancer. Study-level information: The cohort had 12 adenocarcinoma, a couple of squamous cell and 1 small cell patients. On average, productive TCRbeta reads reached roughly 4 million per sample.

Regarding the study as a whole: Tumor repertoires had a smaller top 100 clone share than normal lung. Compared with tumor, normal lung showed significantly lower TCR diversity.

On this clonotype itself: Its antigen is still unknown. A much bigger clone sits one base away, suggesting this may be a read error.

The germline CDR1 and CDR2 sequences are SQVTM and ANQGSEA. This CDR3 has 11 residues. Three rounds of nested PCR, following a modified ARM-PCR protocol, produced the TCRbeta library. TCRdb called the multiplex PCR reads again in MiXCR, with one record for every CDR3 protein. Of roughly 70,000 distinct CDR3 sequences listed, around 70% are singletons. The template was RNA from unsorted bulk tissue. The normal lung tissue was taken more than 3 cm from the tumor edge. The sequence was collected from a woman in her forties or fifties with non-small cell lung cancer. This rearrangement joins TRBV29-1 to TRBJ2-1; 7 bases line up with TRBD2. Sequencing used distant non-tumor lung tissue. The CDR3 nucleotides are TGCAGCGTTGGGGAGGGTCATGATCAGTTCTTC. Translating it yields CSVGEGHDQFF.